The 12 T cell receptor beta chains in this list originate from one sample, sequenced in a study of T cells in narcolepsy. The repertoire was sequenced with immunoSEQ multiplex PCR; TCRdb's copy has only in-frame clones and lacks some. The data show approximately 17,000 clones, with around 77% seen just once and more than 13% held by the top ten. The sequenced material came from CD45RA- memory CD8+ T cells from PBMCs. Receptors were obtained from a human donor with narcolepsy.

This rearrangement joins TRBV7-9 to TRBJ2-1; the D gene is possibly TRBD1 (5 bases). CDR3 length: 15 residues. Looked up from germline, CDR1 is SEHNR and CDR2 is FQNEAQ (reference sequence). Between the trimmed V and J ends, which lost 2 bases and 0 bases, there was a span of 8 bases. The CDR3 DNA reads as TGTGCCAGCAGCTTACCCAGGGTCTCCTACAATGAGCAGTTCTTC. It is translated as CASSLPRVSYNEQFF.

Here the CDR3 reads CASSSSQGTSANQETQYF. The CDR3 DNA is TGTGCCAGCAGCTCCTCTCAGGGGACTAGCGCCAACCAAGAGACCCAGTACTTC. The genes are TRBV13 and TRBJ2-5, with 10 bases identical to TRBD2. V shed 4 bases and J 0 bases; nucleotides not matched to a gene: 11. Germline V gene lookup returns CDR1 PRHDT and CDR2 FYEKMQ (reference sequence). This CDR3 is built from 18 residues.

The chain carries TRBV19 and TRBJ2-1, with 8 bases identical to TRBD2. V was pared by 3 bases and J by 2 bases, with 3 bases of the junction left unmatched. There are 15 residues in the CDR3. The germline V gene encodes CDR1 LNHDA and CDR2 SQIVND (reference sequence). CDR3 residues: CASSIVLAAYNEQFF. DNA of the CDR3: TGTGCCAGTAGTATTGTACTAGCGGCCTACAATGAGCAGTTCTTC.

In its sample, this clone is medium-sized. The chain recombines TRBV5-1 with TRBJ1-1; D is uncertain. This CDR3 is built from 15 residues. Deletions cut 3 bases from V and 5 bases from J, with 17 bases between. Germline-derived CDR1 and CDR2 are SGHRS and YFSETQ. The CDR3 DNA is TGCGCCAGCAGCTCTTGGGAGGTCAGTGATACTGAAGCTTTCTTT. Its translation is CASSSWEVSDTEAFF.

This chain connects TRBV30 to TRBJ2-1, with 13 nucleotides matching TRBD2. V lost 3 bases and J lost 9; bases outside the gene matches: 5. This CDR3 has 14 amino acids. In germline, CDR1 is GTSNPN, CDR2 SVGIG (reference sequence). In nucleotides, the CDR3 is TGTGCCTGGAGGGGACTAGCGGGGTCCACTGAGCAGTTCTTC. It yields the protein CAWRGLAGSTEQFF.

By sample share, this clone is medium-sized. The rearrangement links TRBV29-1 to TRBJ1-1; D gene unclear. The V and J ends lost 5 bases and 3 bases respectively, with 7 bases between them. The germline CDR1 and CDR2 sequences are SQVTM and ANQGSEA. The CDR3 extends over 11 amino acids. The CDR3 protein is CSVLQDTEAFF. For the CDR3, the DNA is TGCAGCGTTCTGCAAGACACTGAAGCTTTCTTT.

The chain has TRBV2 and TRBJ1-1, with a weak D call TRBD1 (5 bases). This CDR3 has 14 residues. CDR1 SNHLY and CDR2 FYNNEI come from the germline V gene. The ends were cut back, 7 bases at V and 0 bases at J, with 12 bases in the middle. CDR3 protein: CASIIDSMNTEAFF. CDR3 bases: TGTGCCAGCATTATTGACAGCATGAACACTGAAGCTTTCTTT. Full variable domain (remainder filled in from reference TRBV2 and TRBJ1-1): EPEVTQTPSHQVTQMGQEVILRCVPISNHLYFYWYRQILGQKVEFLVSFYNNEISEKSEIFDDQFSVERPDGSNFTLKIRSTKLEDSAMYFCASIIDSMNTEAFFGQGTRLTVV.

This chain joins TRBV30 and TRBJ1-1, with D perhaps matching TRBD1 (5 bases). The CDR3 spans 14 residues. The V gene lost 8 bases and the J gene lost 5 bases, with 21 bases spanning the gap. Germline values: CDR1 GTSNPN, CDR2 SVGIG (reference sequence). The CDR3 bases are TGTGCCCGGGAGGGGAATGCTAGGAGGACTGAAGCTTTCTTT. Translation: CAREGNARRTEAFF.

The genes are TRBV7-3 and TRBJ2-2; D might be TRBD2 (6 bases). Trimming took 2 bases from V and 4 from J, leaving 8 bases between them. This CDR3 contains 14 residues. Germline values: CDR1 SGHTA, CDR2 FQGTGA. DNA for the CDR3: TGTGCCAGCAGCTTAGGAGGGTCCACCGGGGAGCTGTTTTTT. It translates to CASSLGGSTGELFF.

This clone was detected once. Other DNA sequences in this specimen translate into the identical CDR3. The V and J genes are TRBV5-1 and TRBJ2-1; TRBD2 aligns across 8 bases. Trimming took 3 bases from V and 2 from J; bases not matched to a gene: 4. This CDR3 contains 15 residues. The germline gives CDR1 SGHRS, CDR2 YFSETQ. CDR3 sequence: CASSSSGGAYNEQFF. The CDR3 nucleotides read TGCGCCAGCAGCTCAAGCGGGGGAGCCTACAATGAGCAGTTCTTC.

V and J are TRBV11-2 and TRBJ2-7; the D is unclear. V lost 4 bases and J 7 bases, leaving 8 bases between the germline ends. This CDR3 contains 11 residues. In germline, CDR1 is SGHAT, CDR2 FQNNGV. The CDR3 protein is CASSSGEEQYF. DNA of the CDR3: TGTGCCAGCAGCTCCGGTGAAGAGCAGTACTTC.

The chain combines TRBV5-1 with TRBJ1-2; D not resolved. Looked up from germline, CDR1 is SGHRS and CDR2 is YFSETQ. V was cut by 0 bases and J by 2 bases, with 2 bases left in between. The CDR3 runs to 12 residues. CDR3 region: CASSLDNYGYTF. CDR3 nucleotide sequence: TGCGCCAGCAGCTTGGACAACTATGGCTACACCTTC.